These 8 T cell receptor beta chains originate from one sample sequenced in a study of radiotherapy plus CTLA-4 blockade in lung cancer. The assay was immunoSEQ multiplex PCR, and TCRdb's table has in-frame clones only and misses some. The sample holds around 44,000 clones; around nine tenths are singletons and the top ten take 15% to 20%. The specimen was peripheral blood, collected from a patient treated with radiotherapy plus ipilimumab. The receptors were gathered from a human donor with non-small cell lung cancer that progressed on radiotherapy plus ipilimumab. Some clones in this sample may be carry-over from other donors' samples.

The chain employs TRBV4-3 and TRBJ1-5; D unclear. The CDR3 sequence is 15 residues long. The germline CDR1 and CDR2 sequences are LGHNA and YSLEER. Trimming took off 1 base at V and 4 bases at J, with 11 bases between the two ends. The CDR3 region is CASSQGLGGNQPQHF. For the CDR3, the DNA is TGCGCCAGCAGCCAAGGGTTAGGCGGGAATCAGCCCCAGCATTTT.

This chain connects TRBV7-2 to TRBJ2-6; 7 nucleotides match TRBD1. Germline V lookup: CDR1 SGHTA, CDR2 FQGNSA. The CDR3 covers 17 residues. The V segment lost 4 bases and the J segment 1 base; nucleotides outside the gene matches: 7. CDR3 loop: CASSWKGAASGANVLTF. The CDR3 DNA follows: TGTGCCAGCAGCTGGAAGGGGGCCGCTTCTGGGGCCAACGTCCTGACTTTC.

V and J are TRBV6-5 and TRBJ1-2, with TRBD1 identical over 8 bases. This CDR3 has 14 residues. Germline V gives CDR1 MNHEY, CDR2 SVGAGI. V lost 4 bases and J lost 8; bases outside the gene matches: 9. The CDR3 DNA reads TGTGCCAGCAGTTTCAGGACAGGGCTTGAGGGCTACACCTTC. Its protein is CASSFRTGLEGYTF.

The chain recombines TRBV6-6 with TRBJ2-2; 8 bases agree with TRBD1. The CDR3 is made up of 15 amino acids. Germline V CDR1 and CDR2: MNHNY, SVGAGI (reference sequence). Trimming removed 5 bases from V and 7 bases from J; junction bases left unmatched: 9. The CDR3 region is CASSPNDRGGGELFF. CDR3 coding DNA: TGTGCCAGCAGTCCCAACGACAGGGGCGGCGGGGAGCTGTTTTTT.

This clone was seen more than once but under ten times. The chain employs TRBV6-5 and TRBJ1-2; no reliable D call. V was shortened by 6 bases and J by 8 bases, with 10 bases between the two germline ends. Germline V gene lookup returns CDR1 MNHEY and CDR2 SVGAGI. This CDR3 comprises 11 residues. CDR3 protein: CASSQAGGYTF. The CDR3 DNA is TGTGCCAGCAGCCAGGCGGGCGGCTACACCTTC.

The table lists this clone with a few counts. The rearrangement links TRBV18 to TRBJ1-1, with 12 nucleotides matching TRBD1. CDR1 and CDR2 from the germline V gene are KGHSH and LQKENI. V trimming: 3 bases; J trimming: 11 bases; junction bases outside the gene matches: 7. This CDR3 region has 14 residues. CDR3 region: CASSPGQGAHQAFF. CDR3 DNA: TGTGCCAGCTCACCGGGACAGGGGGCGCATCAGGCTTTCTTT.

The chain carries TRBV7-2 and TRBJ2-1; D unresolved. The CDR3 extends over 12 amino acids. Germline values: CDR1 SGHTA, CDR2 FQGNSA. V lost 1 base to trimming and J lost 9 bases, with 7 bases between them. CDR3 region: CASSLDLSEQFF. The CDR3 region has the DNA TGTGCCAGCAGCTTAGACCTTAGTGAGCAGTTCTTC.

The chain is built from TRBV14 and TRBJ2-3, with D possibly being TRBD1 (6 bases). This CDR3 spans 17 amino acids. V was cut by 1 base and J by 4 bases, with 18 bases left in between. The germline V gene has CDR1 SGHDN and CDR2 FVKESK. CDR3 nucleotides: TGTGCCAGCAGCCAAGTGGCCGGGACAAAGTTCGCAGATACGCAGTATTTT. Encoded protein: CASSQVAGTKFADTQYF.